This T cell receptor (beta chain) originates from a study of T cells after somatic rescue of genetic block. Using immunoSEQ multiplex PCR, the repertoire was profiled, and TCRdb retains in-frame clones only, with some absent. The data hold 45,000 to 55,000 clones, with more than 90% observed a single time. The length of the CDR3 is 13 residues. Germline loops: CDR1 MGHDK, CDR2 SYGVNS. Trimming removed 3 bases from V and 0 bases from J, with 3 bases in between. This sequence was found in a child less than two years old. This chain links TRBV25-1 with TRBJ2-4, with D hard to call. Sequencing input: peripheral blood mononuclear cells (PBMCs). CDR3 residues: CASSDLAKNIQYF. CDR3 in DNA: TGTGCCAGCAGTGACCTAGCCAAAAACATTCAGTACTTC.